This T cell receptor (beta chain) was sequenced in a study of T cells after yellow fever vaccination. Whole-study results and caveats: The study found a weaker secondary response that peaked faster, day 5 versus 15.

A few counts support this clonotype. No antigen is known for it. TCRdb used MiXCR to reprocess the 5' RACE reads, holding one entry per CDR3 protein. Of 200,000 to 300,000 distinct CDR3 sequences in the sample, under 15% were seen once. This CDR3 has 10 residues. Germline CDR1 and CDR2: SGHRS and YFSETQ. V dropped 9 bases and J dropped 10; count of bases not matched to a gene: 5. The gene calls are TRBV5-1 and TRBJ2-3; 7 bases agree with TRBD1. Sequenced here: CD4+ T cells sorted from PBMCs, sampled 45 days after the yellow fever booster vaccination. This receptor was obtained from a man aged 30 to 39 who received the YFV17D yellow fever vaccine. CDR3 sequence reads: CATGTDPQYF. The CDR3 DNA reads TGCGCCACCGGGACAGACCCGCAGTATTTT.